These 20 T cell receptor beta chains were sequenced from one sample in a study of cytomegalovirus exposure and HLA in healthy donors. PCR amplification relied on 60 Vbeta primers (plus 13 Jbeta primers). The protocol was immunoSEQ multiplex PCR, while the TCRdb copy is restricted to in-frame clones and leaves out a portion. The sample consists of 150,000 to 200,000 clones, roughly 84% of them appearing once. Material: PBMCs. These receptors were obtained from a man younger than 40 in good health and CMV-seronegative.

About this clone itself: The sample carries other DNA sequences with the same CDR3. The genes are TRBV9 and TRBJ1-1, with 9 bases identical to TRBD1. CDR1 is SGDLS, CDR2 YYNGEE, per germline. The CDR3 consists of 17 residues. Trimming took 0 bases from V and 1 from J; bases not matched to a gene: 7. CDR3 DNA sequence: TGTGCCAGCAGCGTAGGGAGGACAGGGGTTCAGAACACTGAAGCTTTCTTT. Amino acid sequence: CASSVGRTGVQNTEAFF.

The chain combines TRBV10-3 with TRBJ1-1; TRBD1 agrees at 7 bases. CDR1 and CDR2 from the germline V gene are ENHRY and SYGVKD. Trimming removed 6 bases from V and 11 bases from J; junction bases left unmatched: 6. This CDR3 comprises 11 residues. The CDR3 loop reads CAIRGTENAFF. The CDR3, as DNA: TGTGCCATCAGGGGGACAGAGAACGCTTTCTTT.

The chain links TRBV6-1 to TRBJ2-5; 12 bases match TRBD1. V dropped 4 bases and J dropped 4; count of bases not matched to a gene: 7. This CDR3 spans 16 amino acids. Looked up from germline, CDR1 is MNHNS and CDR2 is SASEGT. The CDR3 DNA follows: TGTGCCAGCAGTGCTGTAGGGACAGGGGGCGGAGAGACCCAGTACTTC. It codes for CASSAVGTGGGETQYF.

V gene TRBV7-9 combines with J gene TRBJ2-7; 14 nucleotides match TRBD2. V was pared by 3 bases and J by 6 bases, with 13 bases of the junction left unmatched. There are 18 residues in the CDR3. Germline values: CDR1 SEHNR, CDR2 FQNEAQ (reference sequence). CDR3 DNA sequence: TGTGCCAGCAGCTTCTCCGGGGGACTAGCGGGAGTTTATGGCGAGCAGTACTTC. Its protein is CASSFSGGLAGVYGEQYF.

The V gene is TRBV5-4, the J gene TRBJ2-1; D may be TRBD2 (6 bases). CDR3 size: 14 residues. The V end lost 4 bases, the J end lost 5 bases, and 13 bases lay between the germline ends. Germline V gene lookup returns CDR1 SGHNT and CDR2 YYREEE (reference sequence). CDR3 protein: CASSPARGNNEQFF. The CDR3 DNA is TGTGCCAGCAGCCCCGCTCGCGGGAACAATGAGCAGTTCTTC.

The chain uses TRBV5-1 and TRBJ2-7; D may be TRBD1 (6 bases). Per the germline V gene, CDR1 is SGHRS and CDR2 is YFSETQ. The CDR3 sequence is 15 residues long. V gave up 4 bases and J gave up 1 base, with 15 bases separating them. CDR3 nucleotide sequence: TGCGCCAGCAGCCAAAACACAGGGAGTTCCTACGAGCAGTACTTC. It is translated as CASSQNTGSSYEQYF.

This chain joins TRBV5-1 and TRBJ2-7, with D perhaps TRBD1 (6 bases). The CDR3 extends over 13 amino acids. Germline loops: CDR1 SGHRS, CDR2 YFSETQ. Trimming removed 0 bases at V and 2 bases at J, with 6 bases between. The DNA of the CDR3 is TGCGCCAGCAGCTTGGGGGACACCTACGAGCAGTACTTC. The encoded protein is CASSLGDTYEQYF.

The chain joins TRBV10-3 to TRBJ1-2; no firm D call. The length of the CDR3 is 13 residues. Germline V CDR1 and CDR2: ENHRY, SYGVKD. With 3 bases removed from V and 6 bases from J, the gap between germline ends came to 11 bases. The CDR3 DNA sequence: TGTGCCATCAGTGAAGAGGGAGCAGATGGCTACACCTTC. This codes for CAISEEGADGYTF.

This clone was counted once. CDR3 protein: CASSLVSRNEQFF. CDR3 sequence (DNA): TGTGCCAGCAGCTTGGTTTCGCGAAATGAGCAGTTCTTC. The chain uses TRBV5-6 and TRBJ2-1; D remains ambiguous. The CDR3 extends over 13 amino acids. The V end lost 0 bases, the J end lost 7 bases, and 8 bases lay between the germline ends. From germline, CDR1 is SGHDT and CDR2 YYEEEE. Supplemented by reference TRBV5-6 and TRBJ2-1, the full variable domain reads DAGVTQSPTHLIKTRGQQVTLRCSPKSGHDTVSWYQQALGQGPQFIFQYYEEEERQRGNFPDRFSGHQFPNYSSELNVNALLLGDSALYLCASSLVSRNEQFFGPGTRLTVL.

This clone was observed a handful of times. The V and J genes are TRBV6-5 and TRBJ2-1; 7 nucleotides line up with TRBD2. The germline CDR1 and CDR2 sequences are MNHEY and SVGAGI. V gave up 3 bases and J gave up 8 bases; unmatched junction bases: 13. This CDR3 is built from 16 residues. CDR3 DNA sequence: TGTGCCAGCAGTTATGCGGCGGGAGTCGGTGGGTATGAGCAGTTCTTC. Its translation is CASSYAAGVGGYEQFF.

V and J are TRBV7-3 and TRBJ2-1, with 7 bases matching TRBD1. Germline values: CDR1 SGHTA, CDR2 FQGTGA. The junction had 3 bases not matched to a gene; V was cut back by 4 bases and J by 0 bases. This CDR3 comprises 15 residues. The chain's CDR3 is CASSSQGNSYNEQFF. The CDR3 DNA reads TGTGCCAGCAGCTCACAGGGGAACTCCTACAATGAGCAGTTCTTC.

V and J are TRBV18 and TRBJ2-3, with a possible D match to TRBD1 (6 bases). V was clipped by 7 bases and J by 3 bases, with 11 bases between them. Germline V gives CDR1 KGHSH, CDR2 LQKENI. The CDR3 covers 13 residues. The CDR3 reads CASLRDNTDTQYF. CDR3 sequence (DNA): TGTGCCAGCTTACGGGACAATACAGATACGCAGTATTTT.

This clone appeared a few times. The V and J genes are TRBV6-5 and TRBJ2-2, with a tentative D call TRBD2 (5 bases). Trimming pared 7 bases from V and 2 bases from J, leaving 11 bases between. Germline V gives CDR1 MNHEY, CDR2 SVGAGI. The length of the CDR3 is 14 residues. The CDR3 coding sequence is TGTGCCAGCAAACGTGGACTCAACACCGGGGAGCTGTTTTTT. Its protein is CASKRGLNTGELFF.

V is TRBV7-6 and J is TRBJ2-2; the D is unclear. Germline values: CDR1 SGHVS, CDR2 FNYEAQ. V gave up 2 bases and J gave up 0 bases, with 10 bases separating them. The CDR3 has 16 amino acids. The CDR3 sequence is CASSLSPRANTGELFF. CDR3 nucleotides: TGTGCCAGCAGCTTATCCCCCCGGGCGAACACCGGGGAGCTGTTTTTT.

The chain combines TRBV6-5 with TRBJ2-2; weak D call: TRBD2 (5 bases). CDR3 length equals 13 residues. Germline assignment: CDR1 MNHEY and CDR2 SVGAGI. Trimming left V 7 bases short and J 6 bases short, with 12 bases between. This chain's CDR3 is CASIRPGSGELFF. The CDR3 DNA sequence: TGTGCCAGCATTCGCCCGGGGTCCGGGGAGCTGTTTTTT.

CDR3 DNA sequence: TGCGCCAGCAGCCCTATTTTGGGGGGGGAGACCCAGTACTTC. This encodes CASSPILGGETQYF. J is TRBJ2-5 and V is TRBV4-1, with 7 bases that match TRBD2. The CDR3 is 14 residues long. V lost 4 bases and J lost 5; bases outside the gene matches: 7. Germline V gives CDR1 MGHRA, CDR2 YSYEKL.

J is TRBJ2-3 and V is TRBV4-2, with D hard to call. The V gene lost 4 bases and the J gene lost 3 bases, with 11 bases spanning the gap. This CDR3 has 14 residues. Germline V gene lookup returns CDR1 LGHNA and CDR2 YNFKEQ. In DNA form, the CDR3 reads TGTGCCAGCAGCCTTCATTCGGAGACAGATACGCAGTATTTT. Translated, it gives CASSLHSETDTQYF.

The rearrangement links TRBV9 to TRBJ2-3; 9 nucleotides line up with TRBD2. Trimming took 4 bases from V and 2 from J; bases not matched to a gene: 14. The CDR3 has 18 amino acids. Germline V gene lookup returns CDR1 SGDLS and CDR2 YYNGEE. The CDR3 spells CASSPRGGLAPFTDTQYF. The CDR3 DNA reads TGTGCCAGCAGCCCTCGGGGAGGACTAGCGCCTTTCACAGATACGCAGTATTTT.

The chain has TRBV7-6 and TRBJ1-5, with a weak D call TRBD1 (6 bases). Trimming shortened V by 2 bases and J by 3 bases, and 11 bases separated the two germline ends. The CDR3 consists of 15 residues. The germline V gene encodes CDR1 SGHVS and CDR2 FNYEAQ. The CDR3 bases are TGTGCCAGCAGCTTAAATTCAGGGGACAATCAGCCCCAGCATTTT. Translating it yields CASSLNSGDNQPQHF.

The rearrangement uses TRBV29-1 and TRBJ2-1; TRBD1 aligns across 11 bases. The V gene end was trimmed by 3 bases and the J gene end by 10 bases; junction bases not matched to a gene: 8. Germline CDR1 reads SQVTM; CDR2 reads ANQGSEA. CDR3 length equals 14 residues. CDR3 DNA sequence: TGCAGCGTTGAGGGGGGGACAGGGGGGAACGAGCAGTTCTTC. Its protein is CSVEGGTGGNEQFF.